The 23 T cell receptor beta chains in this list originate from one sample, sequenced in a study of cytomegalovirus exposure and HLA in healthy donors. It was with 60 Vbeta and 13 Jbeta primers that the PCR ran. Profiled with immunoSEQ multiplex PCR; TCRdb holds only in-frame clones, not every one. The sample shows tens of thousands of clones, roughly 84% of them seen only once. Sample: PBMCs. These receptors came from a woman aged 18-29 years in good health and CMV-seronegative.

The rearrangement links TRBV7-8 to TRBJ2-5, with D hard to call. The V gene's germline CDR1 is SGHVS and CDR2 FQNEAQ. This CDR3 has 14 amino acids. Trimming pared 3 bases from V and 1 base from J, leaving 9 bases between. The CDR3 loop reads CASSFFAVQETQYF. For the CDR3, the DNA is TGTGCCAGCAGCTTTTTCGCAGTCCAAGAGACCCAGTACTTC.

This clone was picked up a small number of times. This sequence joins TRBV5-1 and TRBJ1-1; the D gene is possibly TRBD1 (5 bases). The CDR3 consists of 14 residues. The germline V and J ends were trimmed by 4 bases and 1 base, with 11 bases remaining between them. Germline V CDR1 and CDR2: SGHRS, YFSETQ. The CDR3 bases are TGCGCCAGCAGCCTCAGACAGCAGAACACTGAAGCTTTCTTT. Its protein is CASSLRQQNTEAFF.

This clone was found a few times. The chain is built from TRBV11-2 and TRBJ1-1; D is uncertain. Germline V gives CDR1 SGHAT, CDR2 FQNNGV. This CDR3 is 13 amino acids long. V was shortened by 0 bases and J by 6 bases, with 8 bases between the two germline ends. CDR3 in DNA: TGTGCCAGCAGCTTAGATCTAGCCCCTGAAGCTTTCTTT. It translates to CASSLDLAPEAFF.

This chain connects TRBV11-2 to TRBJ1-1; D remains unclear. V was pared by 3 bases and J by 1 base, with 12 bases between. CDR3 length: 15 residues. Germline-derived CDR1 and CDR2 are SGHAT and FQNNGV. The CDR3 DNA reads as TGTGCCAGCAGCTTGCCCGGGGTACCGAACACTGAAGCTTTCTTT. The encoded protein is CASSLPGVPNTEAFF.

The V and J genes are TRBV5-1 and TRBJ2-3; the match to TRBD2 covers 15 bases. After removal of 4 bases from V and 2 bases from J, the junction contained 5 bases not matched to a gene. The germline V gene has CDR1 SGHRS and CDR2 YFSETQ. The CDR3 consists of 17 residues. The CDR3 region has the DNA TGCGCCAGCAGCGGACTAGCGGGAGGGGGTCTCACAGATACGCAGTATTTT. Translating gives CASSGLAGGGLTDTQYF. Filled out from reference TRBV5-1 and TRBJ2-3, the complete variable domain reads KAGVTQTPRYLIKTRGQQVTLSCSPISGHRSVSWYQQTPGQGLQFLFEYFSETQRNKGNFPGRFSGRQFSNSRSEMNVSTLELGDSALYLCASSGLAGGGLTDTQYFGPGTRLTVL.

V gene TRBV5-1 combines with J gene TRBJ2-3; 13 bases map to TRBD2. The junction had 5 bases not matched to a gene; V was cut back by 4 bases and J by 0 bases. There are 17 residues in the CDR3. Germline values: CDR1 SGHRS, CDR2 YFSETQ. The DNA of the CDR3 is TGCGCCAGCAGCCCGGGGGGACTAGCGGGGAGCACAGATACGCAGTATTTT. As protein: CASSPGGLAGSTDTQYF.

This clone showed up just a few times. The chain carries TRBV2 and TRBJ1-6; TRBD1 matches at 7 bases. This CDR3 has 14 residues. Germline loops: CDR1 SNHLY, CDR2 FYNNEI. The V and J ends lost 9 bases and 5 bases, in that order; junction bases with no gene match: 7. CDR3 coding DNA: TGTGCCAGGTCAACCGGGACAGATAATTCACCCCTCCACTTT. It is translated as CARSTGTDNSPLHF.

The chain combines TRBV9 with TRBJ1-3, with a weak D call TRBD1 (6 bases). The CDR3 loop spans 14 amino acids. The ends were cut back, 2 bases at V and 6 bases at J, with 12 bases in the middle. Germline V gives CDR1 SGDLS, CDR2 YYNGEE. CDR3 sequence: CASSVQGQENTIYF. In DNA, the CDR3 is TGTGCCAGCAGCGTTCAGGGGCAGGAAAACACCATATATTTT.

The chain couples TRBV18 to TRBJ2-7; 7 bases fit TRBD2. The V and J ends lost 4 bases and 3 bases, in that order; junction bases with no gene match: 15. Germline V CDR1 and CDR2: KGHSH, LQKENI. CDR3 length: 17 amino acids. The CDR3 sequence is CASSLPSGGLLFYEQYF. DNA of the CDR3: TGTGCCAGCTCACTCCCCTCGGGGGGTCTACTCTTCTACGAGCAGTACTTC.

The genes are TRBV2 and TRBJ1-2; D is ambiguous. The V end lost 5 bases, the J end lost 2 bases, and 9 bases lay between the germline ends. The germline CDR1 and CDR2 sequences are SNHLY and FYNNEI. The CDR3 extends over 13 amino acids. CDR3 DNA sequence: TGTGCCAGCAGTTACACAGAAAACTATGGCTACACCTTC. This gives the protein CASSYTENYGYTF.

This clone was counted between two and nine times. This rearrangement joins TRBV28 to TRBJ1-2, with D perhaps matching TRBD1 (5 bases). In germline, CDR1 is MDHEN, CDR2 SYDVKM. The CDR3 runs to 13 residues. V was cut by 6 bases and J by 4 bases, with 12 bases left in between. The CDR3 DNA sequence: TGTGCCAGCAGCTATGACAGCCGCTATGGCTACACCTTC. It encodes CASSYDSRYGYTF.

V gene TRBV5-1 combines with J gene TRBJ1-1; D gene unclear. The length of the CDR3 is 14 residues. Trimming shortened V by 4 bases and J by 6 bases, and 16 bases separated the two germline ends. The germline V gene has CDR1 SGHRS and CDR2 YFSETQ. The CDR3 sequence is CASSPEGSNPEAFF. The CDR3 DNA reads as TGCGCCAGCAGCCCCGAGGGCAGTAACCCTGAAGCTTTCTTT.

The chain carries TRBV7-3 and TRBJ2-5, with D possibly TRBD2 on 5 matching bases. The CDR3 sequence is 15 residues long. Trimming removed 4 bases at V and 5 bases at J, with 17 bases between. The germline V gene encodes CDR1 SGHTA and CDR2 FQGTGA. The CDR3 sequence is CASSSRGASWETQYF. CDR3 sequence (DNA): TGTGCCAGCAGCTCCCGGGGAGCGTCGTGGGAGACCCAGTACTTC.

The chain employs TRBV6-5 and TRBJ2-7, with 7 nucleotides matching TRBD1. The CDR3 sequence is 13 residues long. Germline V gene data show CDR1 as MNHEY and CDR2 as SVGAGI. Trimming at V came to 5 bases and at J to 7 bases, leaving 8 bases not matched to a gene. This CDR3 reads CASSREGAREQYF. The DNA for the CDR3 is TGTGCCAGCAGTCGCGAGGGGGCGCGTGAGCAGTACTTC.

This chain connects TRBV6-5 to TRBJ2-2; D perhaps matches TRBD1 (6 bases). Looked up from germline, CDR1 is MNHEY and CDR2 is SVGAGI. The CDR3 is made up of 13 amino acids. V lost 5 bases to trimming and J lost 8 bases, with 12 bases between them. CDR3 loop: CASSRDRGGELFF. CDR3 nucleotide sequence: TGTGCCAGCAGTAGGGATAGGGGGGGGGAGCTGTTTTTT.

This chain joins TRBV7-3 and TRBJ1-2; 9 bases match TRBD1. Germline CDR1 reads SGHTA; CDR2 reads FQGTGA. The V and J ends lost 5 bases and 3 bases, in that order; junction bases with no gene match: 4. The CDR3 has 14 amino acids. Written as DNA, the CDR3 is TGTGCCAGCAGCGAAGGGACAGGGCACTATGGCTACACCTTC. Protein: CASSEGTGHYGYTF.

This chain links TRBV30 with TRBJ2-3, with TRBD2 matching 12 bases. CDR1 and CDR2 (germline): GTSNPN, SVGIG (reference sequence). The ends lost 3 bases at V and 5 bases at J; junction bases unmatched: 3. This CDR3 has 14 residues. As DNA, the CDR3 is TGTGCCTGGAGACCGGGACTAGCGGGAGATACGCAGTATTTT. Translating it yields CAWRPGLAGDTQYF.

The J gene is TRBJ1-2, the V gene TRBV7-2; TRBD1 matches 7 bases. Germline CDR1 SGHTA, CDR2 FQGNSA. The CDR3 runs 14 residues. The V segment lost 0 bases and the J segment 4 bases; nucleotides outside the gene matches: 2. The CDR3 DNA sequence: TGTGCCAGCAGCTTAGCAGGGGGCCCCTATGGCTACACCTTC. It encodes CASSLAGGPYGYTF.

The chain uses TRBV28 and TRBJ1-2, with 9 bases fitting TRBD1. The CDR3 is made up of 16 amino acids. V trimming: 6 bases; J trimming: 4 bases; junction bases outside the gene matches: 12. Germline CDR1 and CDR2: MDHEN and SYDVKM. The CDR3 bases are TGTGCCAGCAGCCTAGATACAGGGGGCGCAGCCTATGGCTACACCTTC. It specifies CASSLDTGGAAYGYTF.

The V gene is TRBV5-1, the J gene TRBJ2-2; 8 nucleotides line up with TRBD1. CDR3 size: 15 residues. Germline CDR1 SGHRS, CDR2 YFSETQ. V dropped 4 bases and J dropped 5; count of bases not matched to a gene: 7. The CDR3: CASSQGQGITGELFF. As DNA, the CDR3 is TGCGCCAGCAGCCAAGGACAGGGTATTACCGGGGAGCTGTTTTTT.

The chain carries TRBV15 and TRBJ1-2, with 11 bases identical to TRBD1. V was clipped by 3 bases and J by 6 bases; unmatched bases: 3. The CDR3 covers 14 residues. The V gene's germline CDR1 is LNHNV and CDR2 YYDKDF (reference sequence). CDR3 DNA: TGTGCCACCAGCAGGGACAGGGGGCTGGATGGCTACACCTTC. Translated: CATSRDRGLDGYTF.

J is TRBJ2-7 and V is TRBV11-1; tentatively, D is TRBD2 (6 bases). The V gene's germline CDR1 is SGHAT and CDR2 FQDESV (reference sequence). The CDR3 spans 14 residues. V was trimmed by 2 bases and J by 6 bases, leaving 14 bases between them. This CDR3 is CASSLSRAGGEQYF. CDR3 nucleotides: TGTGCCAGCAGCTTATCAAGGGCCGGGGGCGAGCAGTACTTC.

The genes are TRBV7-2 and TRBJ1-1, with unresolved D. Trimming took 3 bases from V and 2 from J, leaving 13 bases between them. The CDR3 has 15 residues. The germline CDR1 and CDR2 sequences are SGHTA and FQGNSA. As DNA, the CDR3 is TGTGCCAGCAGCTTGCAGGCCAGCCTAAACACTGAAGCTTTCTTT. Protein product: CASSLQASLNTEAFF.